Included here is one T cell receptor beta chain sequence, with context. Its antigen is still unknown. CDR3 size: 20 residues. The J segment lost 0 bases and the V segment lost 0 bases, leaving 12 bases of the junction unmatched. The germline gives CDR1 SGHRS, CDR2 YFSETQ. The sample belongs to a study of memory CD4+ T cells and cytomegalovirus serostatus. Whole-study results and caveats: Repertoires predicted CMV serostatus with median bootstrapped AUC of roughly 0.95.

The sort gate was single viable CD3+CD4+CD8-CD45RO+ cells for memory CD4+ T cells. Serostatus was set by detecting CMV pp150, pp28, p38, p52 IgG. Libraries were prepared by immunoSEQ multiplex PCR; TCRdb keeps only in-frame clonotypes and omits some of them. The sample contains approximately 44,000 clones, 76% of which appear only once. The chain couples TRBV5-1 to TRBJ2-1, with 10 bases lining up with TRBD2. Sample: memory CD4+ T cells from blood. The sequence was obtained from an adult in good health and CMV-seronegative. The DNA for the CDR3 is TGCGCCAGCAGCTTGGAGCTAAGTAGCGGGGGGACTAACTCCTACAATGAGCAGTTCTTC. Translated: CASSLELSSGGTNSYNEQFF.